The clone carrying this TCR beta chain was found many times. The sorted Tregs were CD4+CD25+CD127-/low cells. TCRdb reprocessed the 5' RACE reads with MiXCR, giving one entry per CDR3 protein. The sample has 30,000 or so distinct CDR3 sequences, over 20% seen once. The sample consisted of tumor-infiltrating Tregs sorted from the breast tumor. The clonotype comes from a female donor with breast cancer.

The DNA of the CDR3 is TGCGCCAGCAGCCTGGAGACTAGCGGGAGAAGAAATGAGCAGTTCTTC. It codes for CASSLETSGRRNEQFF. The V and J genes are TRBV4-1 and TRBJ2-1, with 12 bases identical to TRBD2. Germline trimming cut 4 bases from V and 7 bases from J; bases unmatched to any gene: 8. The CDR3 contains 16 residues. Germline loops: CDR1 MGHRA, CDR2 YSYEKL.